Sequencing of this T cell receptor (beta chain) was carried out in a study of T cell repertoires in cytomegalovirus infection. Study details: Carrying CMV and the relevant HLA type showed in public TCR beta signatures.

Each CDR3 protein is one row after TCRdb ran MiXCR on the reads. The sample has about 490,000 distinct CDR3 sequences, around 10% seen once; the top ten hold around 9.6%. Overall study findings and caveats: Using cumulative public TCR beta family frequency, the authors identified those who carried CMV together with the relevant HLA.

At least ten counts were recorded for this clonotype. What it binds is not known. The J segment lost 5 bases and the V segment lost 5 bases, leaving 3 bases of the junction unmatched. CDR3 size: 14 residues. Germline CDR1 reads SGHVS; CDR2 reads FNYEAQ. Specimen: PBMCs. This clonotype was obtained from a human donor in good health (CMV status not recorded). Some clones in this sample may be carry-over from other donors' samples. The J gene is TRBJ2-3, the V gene TRBV7-6; 11 bases are a match to TRBD2. The CDR3 bases are TGTGCCAGCAGCGCGGGGACTAGCGGAGATACGCAGTATTTT. Translation: CASSAGTSGDTQYF.